Sequencing of this T cell receptor (beta chain) was carried out in a study of response to subunit inactivated influenza vaccine. This clonotype occurred a few times. The target antigen is unknown. Findings and caveats of the study: Few additional T cells are recruited per seasonal influenza vaccination, authors suggested.

TCRdb used MiXCR to reprocess the RT-PCR reads, holding one entry per CDR3 protein. The sample has 400,000 to 650,000 distinct CDR3 sequences; approximately 7.2% are singletons. Germline lookup yields CDR1 DFQATT and CDR2 SNEGSKA (reference sequence). The CDR3 totals 12 residues. The sequences come from PBMCs from blood, collected less than 30 months after vaccination. This sequence joins TRBV20-1 and TRBJ1-2; D is possibly TRBD1 (5 bases). The sequence was collected from a man aged 50-75 years who received an inactivated influenza vaccine. The chain's CDR3 is CRLGGGLTGYTF. DNA for the CDR3: TGCAGGCTGGGGGGGGGATTAACAGGCTACACCTTC.